This TCR beta chain was retrieved from a study of regulatory T cells in long-lasting Graves disease (dated by TCRdb to 2020 to 2022). Background for the entire study: Patients with newly diagnosed Graves' disease had been on antithyroid drugs for under 3 months. Persistent Graves' disease patients were compared with newly diagnosed Graves' disease patients by peripheral blood TCR sequencing and RNA sequencing. The study took place in China and was registered as a clinical trial. A total of roughly 35 samples underwent TCR sequencing: about 13 from persistent and some 20 from newly diagnosed Graves' disease patients. Overall study results and their limits: Sequencing and analysis were restricted to the TCR beta chain. Persistent patients shared more public clonotypes among themselves (more than 2,500) than newly diagnosed patients did (roughly 920). Peripheral blood alone was examined, since thyroid tissue, which constituted the primary lesion, could not be accessed. As a limitation, the authors acknowledged that the small sample size may reduce accuracy. Preferential use of TRBV28, TRBJ1-2 and TRBJ2-5 was observed in persistent disease, whereas TRBV20-1 and TRBJ2-1 were favored in newly diagnosed disease. Compared with newly diagnosed patients, persistent Graves' disease patients had lower TCR Shannon entropy and fewer highly expanded clones, which suggests clonal expansion.

In light of the paper, this sample's time point label describes: newly diagnosed GD, antithyroid drugs for less than 3 months. For both TCR sequencing and RNA sequencing, RNA was extracted from PBMCs using TRIzol. The diagnosis of Graves' disease followed American Thyroid Association guidelines. Patients for the study were recruited at an endocrinology department in Xi'an, China. Each patient gave approximately 10 milliliters of peripheral blood, collected in an EDTA anticoagulant tube. Ficoll Paque Plus density gradient separation was used to isolate PBMCs, and no further T cell sorting was done. RNA quality was checked with an Agilent 2100 Bioanalyzer and agarose gel, and concentration with a NanoDrop 2000. Library preparation was by multiplex PCR. Sequencing took place on an Illumina HiSeq 4000. TCR beta libraries were built with iRepertoire HTBI primers and Arm-PCR amplification of CDR3 regions. PCR products were gel purified before sequencing. Per the source publication's procedure: Gene usage analysis of CDR3 amino acid clonotypes used the 62 TRBV and 14 TRBJ segments found across samples. COPE and FqMerger were used to merge filtered high-quality paired reads into contigs. BLAST was used to align contigs to IMGT TRBV, TRBD and TRBJ reference genes, and CDR3 was defined according to IMGT. Clonotypes above 0.1% frequency were classified as highly expanded clones. Shannon entropy was used to measure repertoire diversity, and the Gini coefficient was used to measure V-J evenness. A clonotype found in more than one individual was treated as public. TCRdb handled the public reads itself, with Q25 trimming in fastp and clone calling in MiXCR, and kept productive beta chains. When rows share a CDR3 protein, they turn into one entry using the most common DNA and genes. Clone size and V and J calls follow TCRdb, not the original study. The sample profile shows 400,000 to 650,000 distinct CDR3 sequences; 16% of them were found once. Of the sample, roughly 25% falls within the top ten clones.

The CDR3 covers 16 residues, taking in both the cysteine and the phenylalanine. The retained sequence is limited to the CDR3, 48 bases, with the frame set at the first base. The germline V gene encodes CDR1 KGHSH and CDR2 LQKENI. V is reduced by 2 bases and J by 3 bases, leaving a spacing of 14 bases between them. This clonotype was found a few times. Its antigen is unknown. Base qualities are not at hand, and no much larger clone is one base apart. These data were likewise used in another study, on T cells in Graves' hyperthyroidism and ophthalmopathy. From the second report: Stable Graves' hyperthyroidism was defined as no progression to ophthalmopathy during 18 months of follow-up. The hyperthyroidism patients were between 18 and 65 years old and newly diagnosed, with a disease duration of less than 2 months. Exclusion was applied to patients with uncontrolled infections, other autoimmune diseases, pregnancy or lactation. Diagnoses were based on clinical symptoms, serum thyroxine and TRAb, thyroid ultrasound and orbital computed tomography. The TCR CDR3 was subjected to a first round of RT-PCR using the HTBI primer set and the Qiagen OneStep RT-PCR kit. Most expanded thyroid clonotypes (frequency above 0.001) were also detected in blood, suggesting blood repertoires may reflect thyroid immune responses. A model built on a 13 V-J signature distinguished ophthalmopathy from stable hyperthyroidism, reaching about 88% sensitivity and about 81% specificity in cross-validation and 80%/75% in testing. In validation, progression to ophthalmopathy was predicted by the model with about 70% sensitivity and around 75% specificity, a median of approximately 6.5 months before onset. To identify distinguishing TCR V-J signatures, a discovery cohort of 90 to 100 patients was used, comprising roughly 45 with Graves' ophthalmopathy and 55 to 65 with stable Graves' hyperthyroidism. Prospective prediction of ophthalmopathy was tested in an independent validation cohort of fewer than 20 hyperthyroidism patients and 17 patients who later progressed to ophthalmopathy. The 90 to 100 discovery patients were randomly divided into training and test sets at a 7:3 ratio. In addition, the study compared T-cell repertoires in thyroid tissue and in blood from five or six Graves' hyperthyroidism patients. Once sampling was done, hyperthyroidism patients were given methimazole at a starting dose of 30 mg daily, whereas ophthalmopathy patients were given high-dose intravenous methylprednisolone. A second multiplex PCR round built the libraries, followed by size selection and purification. Paired-end sequencing of the libraries was performed with 100 bp reads on an Illumina HiSeq2000. SOAPnuke was used to process the raw data, throwing out any read that contained adapters or uncalled bases, had a mean Phred below 15, or lacked an exact constant-primer or identifier match. COPE v1.2.5 was used to merge the high-quality paired reads, and each unique nucleotide sequence was defined as a clonotype. Clonotypes were aligned to IMGT TRBV, TRBD and TRBJ reference segments using MiTCR v1.1. Only V-J combinations with frequency above 0.0001, covering about 99% of repertoires, were analysed. The TCS score was defined as F50 (clonal expansion) divided by E x V (chaos), with BLOSUM62-based TCRdist calculated between CDR3 peptides within each V-J. Welch's t-statistics and random forest reduced roughly 540 V-J features to about 13, which were used in a naive Bayes classifier (R e1071). No statistical method was used to set the sample size in advance, and investigators knew the group allocation. The paper describes TCR Vbeta CDR3 sequencing of 130 to 150 peripheral blood samples, made up of approximately 40 ophthalmopathy patients, roughly 75 hyperthyroidism patients and 17 progressor patients.

The TCR comes from a woman aged 40-65 years with Graves disease. Donor details come from another sample of the same person, matched by shared clones. The sample consisted of peripheral blood mononuclear cells (PBMCs), taken at new diagnosis, from a patient treated with antithyroid drugs. The chain is assembled from TRBV18 and TRBJ1-5; matching of 5 bases hints at TRBD1 as the D gene. The CDR3 protein sequence reads: CASSPTIDRANQPQHF. The nucleotide sequence reads as follows: TGTGCCAGCTCACCAACGATTGACAGAGCCAATCAGCCCCAGCATTTT. Here the CDR3 is joined to the reference TRBV18 and TRBJ1-5 genes, and the full variable domain is: NAGVMQNPRHLVRRRGQEARLRCSPMKGHSHVYWYRQLPEEGLKFMVYLQKENIIDESGMPKERFSAEFPKEGPSILRIQQVVRGDSAAYFCASSPTIDRANQPQHFGDGTRLSIL.